This T cell receptor beta chain appears in the sequencing data of a study of shared clonotypes between healthy human individuals. Only in-frame clones appear in the TCRdb table, and some are missing; sequencing was by immunoSEQ multiplex PCR. This sample has about 2.4 million clones, with 93% found just once. The CDR3 has 19 amino acids. In germline, CDR1 is SGHAT, CDR2 FQNNGV. V gave up 6 bases and J gave up 5 bases, with 31 bases separating them. The sample comprised naive CD4+ T cells from PBMCs. Described subset: CD45RA+ positively selected. The genes are TRBV11-2 and TRBJ1-2; TRBD1 might be the D (6 bases). The receptor's source is a man in his late teens or twenties in good health. Some clones in this sample may be carry-over from other donors' samples. The CDR3 nucleotides are TGTGCCAGCAGGCAAATAGACCGGCCGGCAGGGGCGAAAGGGTATGGCTACACCTTC. Protein product: CASRQIDRPAGAKGYGYTF. Variable domain in full (rest from reference TRBV11-2 and TRBJ1-2): EAGVAQSPRYKIIEKRQSVAFWCNPISGHATLYWYQQILGQGPKLLIQFQNNGVVDDSQLPKDRFSAERLKGVDSTLKIQPAKLEDSAVYLCASRQIDRPAGAKGYGYTFGSGTRLTVV.